These 5 T cell receptor beta chains were sequenced from one sample in a study of Ad26.COV2.S vaccination and SARS-CoV-2 variants. Method: immunoSEQ multiplex PCR; TCRdb's copy keeps in-frame clones and lacks some. Of some 320,000 clones detected, 70% to 90% appear once; the ten largest clones hold more than 1.5%. As for treatment: some 20 received Ad26.COV2.S at low or high dose, single or two shots; roughly 5 received placebo; per-sample allocation not given. Sample collection was performed on day 63 after the first vaccine or placebo injection. The source was peripheral blood, collected in a trial of Ad26.COV2.S vaccine versus placebo. These TCRs come from a person aged 18-65 years who received the Ad26.COV2.S COVID-19 vaccine or a placebo.

This rearrangement joins TRBV30 to TRBJ2-7; 9 bases fit TRBD1. CDR1 and CDR2 from the germline V gene are GTSNPN and SVGIG (reference sequence). With V trimmed by 7 bases and J by 5 bases, 6 bases remained unmatched. The CDR3 sequence is 12 residues long. This CDR3 reads CAFRDREDEQYF. CDR3 DNA sequence: TGTGCCTTCAGGGACAGGGAAGACGAGCAGTACTTC. The full variable domain, completed using reference TRBV30 and TRBJ2-7, is SQTIHQWPATLVQPVGSPLSLECTVEGTSNPNLYWYRQAAGRGLQLLFYSVGIGQISSEVPQNLSASRPQDRQFILSSKKLLLSDSGFYLCAFRDREDEQYFGPGTRLTVT.

In this sample, this clone turned up once. CDR3 loop: CASSLGQGDEKLFF. In DNA, the CDR3 is TGTGCCAGCAGCTTAGGGCAGGGAGATGAAAAACTGTTTTTT. The chain couples TRBV7-9 to TRBJ1-4; D might be TRBD1 (5 bases). V lost 1 base and J lost 6, with 9 bases in between. The CDR3 length is 14 residues. Germline V CDR1 and CDR2: SEHNR, FQNEAQ (reference sequence).

The rearrangement joins TRBV7-8 to TRBJ2-5; tentative D call: TRBD1 (6 bases). The V gene lost 0 bases and the J gene lost 1 base, with 9 bases spanning the gap. Germline V gives CDR1 SGHVS, CDR2 FQNEAQ. The CDR3 consists of 15 residues. CDR3 amino acids: CASSLADRLQETQYF. The CDR3 DNA sequence: TGTGCCAGCAGCTTAGCGGACAGACTCCAAGAGACCCAGTACTTC.

This clone appeared a few times. The CDR3 region is CASSFGYQETQYF. The CDR3 DNA sequence: TGTGCCAGCAGCTTCGGGTACCAAGAGACCCAGTACTTC. This chain uses TRBV21-1 with TRBJ2-5; the table's D call, TRBD2, has no DNA check behind it. TRBV21-1 is annotated as a pseudogene. This CDR3 has 13 amino acids.

The V and J genes are TRBV28 and TRBJ2-3; possibly TRBD2 for D (5 bases). The CDR3 totals 13 residues. Germline lookup yields CDR1 MDHEN and CDR2 SYDVKM. V lost 7 bases and J 6 bases, leaving 14 bases between the germline ends. The CDR3 DNA reads TGTGCCAGCACCCTTAGCGCGTATGATACGCAGTATTTT. Encoded protein: CASTLSAYDTQYF.